This T cell receptor (beta chain) emerged from a study of blood T cell repertoires in COVID-19. The count of this clone is one. Losses at the gene ends were 3 bases for V and 0 bases for J; bases not matched to a gene: 7. There are 16 residues in the CDR3. The germline CDR1 and CDR2 sequences are DFQATT and SNEGSKA (reference sequence). TCRdb's table, derived via immunoSEQ multiplex PCR, lists solely in-frame clones and lacks some. The table has about 100,000 clones, around 80% seen once. The clonotype was recovered from a man between 65 and 85 years old with acute or convalescent COVID-19. V gene TRBV20-1 combines with J gene TRBJ2-3; 9 bases line up with TRBD2. Sequences were obtained from peripheral blood. The CDR3 sequence: CSASPATSGSTDTQYF. The DNA of the CDR3 is TGCAGTGCTAGTCCGGCGACTAGCGGAAGCACAGATACGCAGTATTTT.